What follows describes a single TCR beta chain. As yet, its antigen is unknown. This sample was included in a study of CD8+ T cells in alopecia areata. Study-wide points: TCR sharing across patients was less clear than in mice, possibly HLA-related. Clonality was higher in lesional than normal scalp, especially in alopecia totalis/universalis.

Following extraction, RNA underwent reverse transcription to cDNA, which served as the sequencing template. The protocol was immunoSEQ multiplex PCR, while the TCRdb copy is restricted to in-frame clones and leaves out a portion. Found here are about 180,000 clones, about 55% of them singletons; the top ten hold about 10%. Germline V CDR1 and CDR2: LGHNA, YSLEER. CDR3 length: 15 amino acids. V shed 1 base and J shed 2 bases, with 11 bases lying between them. Treatment specified: oral pan-JAK inhibitor, 5-10 mg twice daily. Sequences were derived from CD8+ T cells sorted from blood, sampled at week 24, from a patient treated with tofacitinib. The V gene is TRBV4-3, the J gene TRBJ2-5; TRBD1 might be the D (6 bases). The receptor was isolated from a human donor with alopecia areata. The CDR3 sequence is CASSQGTASQETQYF. The CDR3 region has the DNA TGCGCCAGCAGCCAAGGGACAGCTTCTCAAGAGACCCAGTACTTC.